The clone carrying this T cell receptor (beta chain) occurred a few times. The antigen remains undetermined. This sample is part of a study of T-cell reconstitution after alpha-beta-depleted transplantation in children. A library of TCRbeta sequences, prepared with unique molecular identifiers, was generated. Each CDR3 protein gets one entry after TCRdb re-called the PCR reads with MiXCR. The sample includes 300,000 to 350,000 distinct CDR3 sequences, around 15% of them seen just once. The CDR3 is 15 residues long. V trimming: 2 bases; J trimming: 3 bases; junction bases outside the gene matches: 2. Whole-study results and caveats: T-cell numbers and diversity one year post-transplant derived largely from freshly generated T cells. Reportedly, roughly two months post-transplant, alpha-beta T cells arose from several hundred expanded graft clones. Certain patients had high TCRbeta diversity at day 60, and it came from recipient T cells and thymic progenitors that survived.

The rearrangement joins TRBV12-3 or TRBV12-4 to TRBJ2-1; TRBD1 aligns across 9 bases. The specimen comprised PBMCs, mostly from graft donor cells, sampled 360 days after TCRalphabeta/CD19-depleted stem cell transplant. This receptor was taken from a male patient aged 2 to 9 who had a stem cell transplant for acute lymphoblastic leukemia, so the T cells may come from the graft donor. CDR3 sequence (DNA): TGTGCCAGCAGTTTACACAGGGGGCTCTACAATGAGCAGTTCTTC. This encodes CASSLHRGLYNEQFF.